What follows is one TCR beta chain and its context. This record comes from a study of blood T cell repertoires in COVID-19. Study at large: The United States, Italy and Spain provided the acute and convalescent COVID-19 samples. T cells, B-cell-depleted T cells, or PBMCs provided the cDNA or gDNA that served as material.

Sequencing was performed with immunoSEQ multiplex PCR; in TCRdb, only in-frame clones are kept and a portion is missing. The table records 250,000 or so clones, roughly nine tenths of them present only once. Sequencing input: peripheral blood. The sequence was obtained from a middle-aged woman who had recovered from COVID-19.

The CDR3 is CASSTGLAGGSEQYF. The CDR3 DNA reads as TGTGCCAGCAGTACAGGACTAGCGGGGGGCTCCGAGCAGTACTTC. The genes are TRBV6-2 or TRBV6-3 and TRBJ2-7; 14 bases match TRBD2. This CDR3 has 15 amino acids. Germline CDR1 reads MNHEY; CDR2 reads SVGEGT. With V trimmed by 5 bases and J by 6 bases, 6 bases remained unmatched.